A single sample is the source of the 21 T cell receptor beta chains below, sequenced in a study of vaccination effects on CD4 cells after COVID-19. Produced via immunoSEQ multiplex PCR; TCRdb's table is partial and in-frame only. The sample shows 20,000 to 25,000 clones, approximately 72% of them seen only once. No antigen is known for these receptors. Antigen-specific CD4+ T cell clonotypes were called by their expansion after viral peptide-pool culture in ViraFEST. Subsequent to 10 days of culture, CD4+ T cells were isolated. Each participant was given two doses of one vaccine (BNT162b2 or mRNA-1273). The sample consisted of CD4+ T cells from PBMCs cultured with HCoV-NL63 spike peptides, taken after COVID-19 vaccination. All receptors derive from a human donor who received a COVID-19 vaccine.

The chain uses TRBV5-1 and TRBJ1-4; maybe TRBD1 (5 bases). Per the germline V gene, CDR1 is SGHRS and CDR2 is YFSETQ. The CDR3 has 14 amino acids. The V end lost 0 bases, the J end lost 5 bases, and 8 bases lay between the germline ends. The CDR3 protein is CASSLGQQNEKLFF. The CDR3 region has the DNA TGCGCCAGCAGCTTGGGACAGCAAAATGAAAAACTGTTTTTT.

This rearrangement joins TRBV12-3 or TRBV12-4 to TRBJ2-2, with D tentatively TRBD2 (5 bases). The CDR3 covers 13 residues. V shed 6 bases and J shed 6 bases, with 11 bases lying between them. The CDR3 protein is CASSRGAPGELFF. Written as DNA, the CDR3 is TGTGCCAGCAGCCGGGGAGCCCCCGGGGAGCTGTTTTTT.

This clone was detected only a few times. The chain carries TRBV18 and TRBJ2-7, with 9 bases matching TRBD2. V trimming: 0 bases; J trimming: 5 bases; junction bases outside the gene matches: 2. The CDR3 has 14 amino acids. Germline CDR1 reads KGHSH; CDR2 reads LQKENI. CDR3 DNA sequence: TGTGCCAGCTCACCACCGTCTAGCGGGAACGAGCAGTACTTC. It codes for CASSPPSSGNEQYF. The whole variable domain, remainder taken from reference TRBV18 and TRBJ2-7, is NAGVMQNPRHLVRRRGQEARLRCSPMKGHSHVYWYRQLPEEGLKFMVYLQKENIIDESGMPKERFSAEFPKEGPSILRIQQVVRGDSAAYFCASSPPSSGNEQYFGPGTRLTVT.

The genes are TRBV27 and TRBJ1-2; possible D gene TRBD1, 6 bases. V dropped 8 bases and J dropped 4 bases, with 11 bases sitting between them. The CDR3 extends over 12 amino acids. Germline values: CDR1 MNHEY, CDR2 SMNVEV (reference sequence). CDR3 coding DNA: TGTGCCAGCCGTCAGGGGCCCTATGGCTACACCTTC. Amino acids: CASRQGPYGYTF.

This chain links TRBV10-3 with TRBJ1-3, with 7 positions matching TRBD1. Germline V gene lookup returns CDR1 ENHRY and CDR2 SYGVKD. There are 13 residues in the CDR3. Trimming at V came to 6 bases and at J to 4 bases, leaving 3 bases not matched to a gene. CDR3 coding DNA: TGTGCCATCAGAGGGGGCTCAGGAAACACCATATATTTT. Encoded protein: CAIRGGSGNTIYF.

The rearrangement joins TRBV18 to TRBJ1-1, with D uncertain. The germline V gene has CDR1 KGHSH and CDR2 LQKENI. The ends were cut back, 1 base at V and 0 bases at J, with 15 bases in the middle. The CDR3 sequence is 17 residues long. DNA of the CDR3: TGTGCCAGCTCACCACTTAGGGCGGTGGGGATGAACACTGAAGCTTTCTTT. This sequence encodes CASSPLRAVGMNTEAFF.

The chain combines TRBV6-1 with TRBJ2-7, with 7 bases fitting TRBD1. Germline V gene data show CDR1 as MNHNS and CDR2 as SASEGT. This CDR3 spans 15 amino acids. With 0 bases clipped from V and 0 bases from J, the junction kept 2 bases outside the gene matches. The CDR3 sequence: CASSEAPGGSYEQYF. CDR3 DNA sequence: TGTGCCAGCAGTGAAGCGCCAGGGGGCTCCTACGAGCAGTACTTC.

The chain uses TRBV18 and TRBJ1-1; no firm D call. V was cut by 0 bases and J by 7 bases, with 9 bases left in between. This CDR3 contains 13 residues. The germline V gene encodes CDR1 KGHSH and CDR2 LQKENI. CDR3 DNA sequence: TGTGCCAGCTCACCACCCCAAAGAATTGAAGCTTTCTTT. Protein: CASSPPQRIEAFF.

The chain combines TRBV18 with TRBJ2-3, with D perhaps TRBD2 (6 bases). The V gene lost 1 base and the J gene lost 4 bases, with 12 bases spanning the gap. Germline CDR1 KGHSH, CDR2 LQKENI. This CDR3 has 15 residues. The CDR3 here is CASSPLAGKSDTQYF. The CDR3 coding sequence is TGTGCCAGCTCACCACTTGCGGGGAAATCAGATACGCAGTATTTT.

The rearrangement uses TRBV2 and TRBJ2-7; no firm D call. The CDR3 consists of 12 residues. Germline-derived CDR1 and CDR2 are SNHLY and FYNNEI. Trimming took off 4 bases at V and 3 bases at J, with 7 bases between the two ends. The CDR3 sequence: CASSGQLYEQYF. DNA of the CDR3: TGTGCCAGCAGTGGGCAGCTCTACGAGCAGTACTTC.

In DNA form, the CDR3 reads TGTGCCATCAGCGGACAGGGGGCAAGGGAGACCCAGTACTTC. Translating gives CAISGQGARETQYF. This sequence joins TRBV10-3 and TRBJ2-5; TRBD1 agrees at 11 bases. The ends lost 6 bases at V and 5 bases at J; junction bases unmatched: 5. Per germline, CDR1 ENHRY and CDR2 SYGVKD. The length of the CDR3 is 14 residues.

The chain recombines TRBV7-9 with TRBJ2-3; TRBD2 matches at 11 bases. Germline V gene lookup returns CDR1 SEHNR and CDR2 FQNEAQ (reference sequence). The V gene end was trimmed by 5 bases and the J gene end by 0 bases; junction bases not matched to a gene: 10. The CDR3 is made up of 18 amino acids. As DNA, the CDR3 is TGTGCCAGCAGCCGAACTAGCGGGGGACCAACTAGCACAGATACGCAGTATTTT. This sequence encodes CASSRTSGGPTSTDTQYF.

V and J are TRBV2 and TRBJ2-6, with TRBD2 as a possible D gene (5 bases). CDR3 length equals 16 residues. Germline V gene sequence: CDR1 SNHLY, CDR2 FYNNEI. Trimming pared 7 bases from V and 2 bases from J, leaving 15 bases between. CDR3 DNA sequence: TGTGCCAGCACCCGGACGGGGATTGCTGGGGCCAACGTCCTGACTTTC. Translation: CASTRTGIAGANVLTF.

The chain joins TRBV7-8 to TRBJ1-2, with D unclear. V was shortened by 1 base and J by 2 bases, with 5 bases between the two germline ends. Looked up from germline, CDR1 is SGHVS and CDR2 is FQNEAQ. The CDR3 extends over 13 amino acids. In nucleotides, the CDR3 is TGTGCCAGCAGCTTAGATGTAAACTATGGCTACACCTTC. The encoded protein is CASSLDVNYGYTF.

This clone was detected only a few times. CDR3 nucleotide sequence: TGTGCCAGCAGCAGGGGGGGTGAAGCTTTCTTT. This translates into CASSRGGEAFF. The V and J genes are TRBV5-6 and TRBJ1-1; D is perhaps TRBD1 (6 bases). The CDR3 loop spans 11 amino acids. The V end was cut by 4 bases, the J end by 7 bases, with 8 bases between. The germline gives CDR1 SGHDT, CDR2 YYEEEE.

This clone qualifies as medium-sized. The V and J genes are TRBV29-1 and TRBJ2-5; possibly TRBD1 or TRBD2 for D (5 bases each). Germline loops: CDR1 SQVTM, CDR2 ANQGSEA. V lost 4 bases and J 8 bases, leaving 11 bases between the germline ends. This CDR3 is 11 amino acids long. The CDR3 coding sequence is TGCAGCGTTGGGGGGTCGGGTACCCAGTACTTC. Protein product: CSVGGSGTQYF.

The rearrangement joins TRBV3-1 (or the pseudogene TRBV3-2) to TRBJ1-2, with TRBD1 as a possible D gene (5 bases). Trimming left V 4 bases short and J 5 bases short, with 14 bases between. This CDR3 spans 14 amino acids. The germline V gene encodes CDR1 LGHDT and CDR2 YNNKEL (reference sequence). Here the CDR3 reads CASSPPGWGYGYTF. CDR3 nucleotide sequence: TGTGCCAGCAGCCCCCCCGGCTGGGGGTATGGCTACACCTTC.

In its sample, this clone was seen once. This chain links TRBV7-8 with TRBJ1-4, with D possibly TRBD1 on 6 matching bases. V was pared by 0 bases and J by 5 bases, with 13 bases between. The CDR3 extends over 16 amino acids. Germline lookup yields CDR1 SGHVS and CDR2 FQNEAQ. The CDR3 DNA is TGTGCCAGCAGCTTAGCGGTTGGGGGCGACAATGAAAAACTGTTTTTT. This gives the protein CASSLAVGGDNEKLFF.

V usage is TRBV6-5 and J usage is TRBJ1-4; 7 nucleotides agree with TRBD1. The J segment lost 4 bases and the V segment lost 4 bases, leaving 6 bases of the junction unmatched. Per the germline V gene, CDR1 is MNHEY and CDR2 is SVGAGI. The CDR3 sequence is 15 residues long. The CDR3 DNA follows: TGTGCCAGCAGTTCCCGGGACAGCGATAATGAAAAACTGTTTTTT. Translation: CASSSRDSDNEKLFF.

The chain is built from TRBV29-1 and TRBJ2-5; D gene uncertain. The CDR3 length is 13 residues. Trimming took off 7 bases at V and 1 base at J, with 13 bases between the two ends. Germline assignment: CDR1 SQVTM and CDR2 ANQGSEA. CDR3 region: CSAHSGSQETQYF. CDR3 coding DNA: TGCAGCGCCCACTCGGGCAGCCAAGAGACCCAGTACTTC.

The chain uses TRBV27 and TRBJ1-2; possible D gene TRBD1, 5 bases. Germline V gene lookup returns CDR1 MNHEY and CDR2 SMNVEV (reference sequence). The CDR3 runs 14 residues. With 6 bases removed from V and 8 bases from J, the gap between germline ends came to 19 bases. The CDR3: CASSLTGVRSGYTF. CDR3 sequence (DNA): TGTGCCAGCAGCCTTACGGGGGTCCGATCCGGCTACACCTTC.